Shown below are 30 T cell receptor beta chains from a single sample sequenced in a study of PD-L1 blockade in urothelial cancer. Using immunoSEQ multiplex PCR, the repertoire was profiled, and TCRdb retains in-frame clones only, with some absent. The sample has over 65,000 clones, roughly 88% seen once; the top ten hold approximately 4.5%. Specified time point: pretreatment peripheral blood. Sequencing was performed on PBMCs, taken around atezolizumab (anti-PD-L1) treatment. The origin of the receptors is a man aged 70 or older with urothelial cancer.

This sequence joins TRBV10-2 and TRBJ2-7; D not certain. The CDR3 loop spans 12 amino acids. Germline V gene lookup returns CDR1 WSHSY and CDR2 SAAADI. Trimming pared 2 bases from V and 4 bases from J, leaving 6 bases between. The CDR3 DNA reads TGCGCCAGCAGTGAGGGCTCGTACGAGCAGTACTTC. Amino acids: CASSEGSYEQYF.

The gene calls are TRBV28 and TRBJ1-5, with 8 bases identical to TRBD1. This CDR3 region has 17 residues. V shed 2 bases and J 4 bases; nucleotides not matched to a gene: 10. Germline values: CDR1 MDHEN, CDR2 SYDVKM. This chain's CDR3 is CASSLGGGQGVNQPQHF. In DNA, the CDR3 is TGTGCCAGCAGTTTAGGGGGCGGACAGGGAGTAAATCAGCCCCAGCATTTT.

The CDR3 sequence: CASSQRPQGNQPQHF. The CDR3 nucleotides are TGCGCCAGCAGCCAACGACCCCAGGGAAATCAGCCCCAGCATTTT. The V and J genes are TRBV4-1 and TRBJ1-5; the D gene is possibly TRBD1 (5 bases). The germline V gene encodes CDR1 MGHRA and CDR2 YSYEKL. Trimming removed 2 bases from V and 4 bases from J, with 12 bases in between. This CDR3 is built from 15 residues.

This clone was found a few times. The chain is built from TRBV30 and TRBJ1-2, with 7 bases identical to TRBD1. CDR3 length: 12 residues. J was trimmed by 0 bases and V by 5 bases; bases with no gene match: 0. Germline V gene sequence: CDR1 GTSNPN, CDR2 SVGIG (reference sequence). The CDR3 DNA reads as TGTGCCTGGGACAGGGCTAACTATGGCTACACCTTC. The encoded protein is CAWDRANYGYTF.

This clone has more than one count but fewer than ten. The chain links TRBV25-1 to TRBJ2-7; D is ambiguous. The CDR3 has 14 amino acids. CDR1 and CDR2 from the germline V gene are MGHDK and SYGVNS. The ends were cut back, 0 bases at V and 1 base at J, with 7 bases in the middle. As DNA, the CDR3 is TGTGCCAGCAGTGAATATGGCGGTTCCTACGAGCAGTACTTC. Its protein product is CASSEYGGSYEQYF.

The CDR3 sequence is CASSSPGLQETQYF. DNA of the CDR3: TGTGCCAGCAGTTCCCCGGGACTCCAAGAGACCCAGTACTTC. The rearrangement uses TRBV28 and TRBJ2-5; a weak D match, TRBD2 (6 bases). The CDR3 extends over 14 amino acids. The V end lost 4 bases, the J end lost 1 base, and 10 bases lay between the germline ends. Germline CDR1 is MDHEN and CDR2 is SYDVKM.

This clone was observed a handful of times. The rearrangement links TRBV29-1 to TRBJ2-1; 7 bases are a match to TRBD1. The germline V gene has CDR1 SQVTM and CDR2 ANQGSEA. The CDR3 is 13 residues long. Trimming removed 7 bases from V and 5 bases from J; junction bases left unmatched: 8. CDR3 in DNA: TGCAGCGCTGGACAGGCGGTCCACAATGAGCAGTTCTTC. This sequence encodes CSAGQAVHNEQFF.

The V call is TRBV5-1, the J call TRBJ2-1; TRBD2 matches 8 bases. Germline CDR1 reads SGHRS; CDR2 reads YFSETQ. The CDR3 runs to 14 residues. V shed 1 base, J shed 6 bases, and the junction held 3 bases outside the gene matches. CDR3 sequence reads: CASSLLSGANEQFF. The DNA for the CDR3 is TGCGCCAGCAGCTTGCTTAGCGGGGCCAATGAGCAGTTCTTC.

J is TRBJ2-5 and V is TRBV6-5, with D perhaps matching TRBD2 (6 bases). Looked up from germline, CDR1 is MNHEY and CDR2 is SVGAGI. This CDR3 has 15 amino acids. V gave up 7 bases and J gave up 5 bases, with 20 bases separating them. The CDR3 sequence is CASTSRAYAGETQYF. The CDR3 DNA reads as TGTGCCAGCACTTCCCGGGCTTACGCGGGGGAGACCCAGTACTTC.

The chain couples TRBV27 to TRBJ1-5, with 7 bases matching TRBD1. The CDR3 length is 15 residues. The junction had 4 bases not matched to a gene; V was cut back by 5 bases and J by 0 bases. Germline V gives CDR1 MNHEY, CDR2 SMNVEV (reference sequence). Here the CDR3 reads CASSPDRASNQPQHF. The CDR3 region has the DNA TGTGCCAGCAGTCCCGACAGGGCTAGCAATCAGCCCCAGCATTTT.

The V and J genes are TRBV27 and TRBJ2-7; weak D call: TRBD2 (6 bases). The length of the CDR3 is 14 residues. Germline lookup yields CDR1 MNHEY and CDR2 SMNVEV (reference sequence). The V gene lost 8 bases and the J gene lost 0 bases, with 14 bases spanning the gap. CDR3 DNA: TGTGCCAGCCACCGGGACTCAAGCTCCTACGAGCAGTACTTC. Its protein product is CASHRDSSSYEQYF.

Only one count was recorded for this clone. This rearrangement joins TRBV9 to TRBJ2-4; 7 bases line up with TRBD2. The CDR3 is 14 amino acids. After removal of 0 bases from V and 8 bases from J, the junction contained 5 bases not matched to a gene. The germline CDR1 and CDR2 sequences are SGDLS and YYNGEE. The CDR3 loop reads CASSVGASGDIQYF. The DNA of the CDR3 is TGTGCCAGCAGCGTAGGGGCTAGCGGTGACATTCAGTACTTC.

The genes are TRBV9 and TRBJ2-5; possible D gene TRBD2, 6 bases. The CDR3 is 14 residues long. The germline V gene has CDR1 SGDLS and CDR2 YYNGEE. V was trimmed by 0 bases and J by 5 bases, leaving 11 bases between them. The CDR3 protein is CASSVGDLRETQYF. CDR3 nucleotide sequence: TGTGCCAGCAGCGTAGGGGACTTACGGGAGACCCAGTACTTC. The variable domain in full, with the rest retrieved from reference TRBV9 and TRBJ2-5, is DSGVTQTPKHLITATGQRVTLRCSPRSGDLSVYWYQQSLDQGLQFLIQYYNGEERAKGNILERFSAQQFPDLHSELNLSSLELGDSALYFCASSVGDLRETQYFGPGTRLLVL.

This clone was found a few times. V usage is TRBV5-6 and J usage is TRBJ1-2; 7 nucleotides line up with TRBD1. Unmatched junction bases numbered 1, after V lost 3 bases and J lost 5 bases. Germline V gene sequence: CDR1 SGHDT, CDR2 YYEEEE. CDR3 length: 12 amino acids. CDR3 nucleotides: TGTGCCAGCAGCTCGACAGGGTATGGCTACACCTTC. It is translated as CASSSTGYGYTF.

CDR3 residues: CASSSGTLKTSETQYF. DNA of the CDR3: TGTGCCAGCTCATCAGGGACTCTCAAAACGTCAGAGACCCAGTACTTC. The V call is TRBV18, the J call TRBJ2-5; tentative D call: TRBD2 (6 bases). Trimming removed 5 bases at V and 4 bases at J, with 20 bases between. Germline CDR1 reads KGHSH; CDR2 reads LQKENI. The CDR3 covers 16 residues.

V and J are TRBV5-4 and TRBJ2-1, with 9 bases matching TRBD2. Unmatched junction bases numbered 10, after V lost 3 bases and J lost 6 bases. CDR1 is SGHNT, CDR2 YYREEE, per germline (reference sequence). The CDR3 totals 16 residues. The CDR3 nucleotides read TGTGCCAGCAGCTCGTCTAGCGGGATGGAAGTCAATGAGCAGTTCTTC. Amino acid sequence: CASSSSSGMEVNEQFF.

This chain joins TRBV2 and TRBJ1-5; D is possibly TRBD1 (5 bases). Trimming removed 5 bases at V and 4 bases at J, with 15 bases between. Germline assignment: CDR1 SNHLY and CDR2 FYNNEI. CDR3 length equals 15 residues. CDR3 nucleotides: TGTGCCAGCAGTCCCCCCCTGGGGGGAAATCAGCCCCAGCATTTT. It is translated as CASSPPLGGNQPQHF.

The chain carries TRBV19 and TRBJ1-5; D gene uncertain. Trimming pared 5 bases from V and 0 bases from J, leaving 17 bases between. Germline values: CDR1 LNHDA, CDR2 SQIVND (reference sequence). The CDR3 runs to 17 residues. The CDR3, as DNA: TGTGCCAGTAGTCCGATTCGGAGGCTAGGTAGCAATCAGCCCCAGCATTTT. It encodes CASSPIRRLGSNQPQHF.

The rearrangement joins TRBV18 to TRBJ2-7; maybe TRBD2 (6 bases). Trimming took off 3 bases at V and 11 bases at J, with 17 bases between the two ends. The CDR3 has 13 amino acids. CDR1 KGHSH and CDR2 LQKENI come from the germline V gene. CDR3: CASSPRSGERKYF. DNA of the CDR3: TGTGCCAGCTCACCCCGCTCGGGAGAAAGGAAGTACTTC.

V is TRBV18 and J is TRBJ2-6; 11 bases map to TRBD2. The V gene end was trimmed by 4 bases and the J gene end by 4 bases; junction bases not matched to a gene: 6. This CDR3 is 17 amino acids long. CDR1 is KGHSH, CDR2 LQKENI, per germline. CDR3: CASSQFSGRAGANVLTF. CDR3 nucleotide sequence: TGTGCCAGCTCACAATTTAGCGGGAGGGCCGGGGCCAACGTCCTGACTTTC.

The V call is TRBV4-2, the J call TRBJ1-4; TRBD1 agrees at 9 bases. This CDR3 region has 15 residues. The V gene's germline CDR1 is LGHNA and CDR2 YNFKEQ. The V segment lost 4 bases and the J segment 7 bases; nucleotides outside the gene matches: 7. CDR3 sequence: CASSRSGTGIEKLFF. Here the CDR3 DNA reads TGTGCCAGCAGCCGGTCCGGGACAGGGATTGAAAAACTGTTTTTT.

The chain recombines TRBV7-3 with TRBJ1-1, with D unresolved. Trimming left V 5 bases short and J 3 bases short, with 10 bases between. The germline gives CDR1 SGHTA, CDR2 FQGTGA. The CDR3 has 13 amino acids. DNA for the CDR3: TGTGCCAGCAGCCTCGACAAGGACACTGAAGCTTTCTTT. Residues: CASSLDKDTEAFF.

The rearrangement uses TRBV18 and TRBJ2-6, with D possibly TRBD2 on 6 matching bases. The V end was cut by 4 bases, the J end by 7 bases, with 20 bases between. The CDR3 loop spans 17 amino acids. Per the germline V gene, CDR1 is KGHSH and CDR2 is LQKENI. The CDR3 DNA follows: TGTGCCAGCTCACGAGTATCTCCAGGCGGGACTGCCAACGTCCTGACTTTC. It specifies CASSRVSPGGTANVLTF.

The rearrangement uses TRBV5-4 and TRBJ2-1; weak D call: TRBD2 (5 bases). Germline values: CDR1 SGHNT, CDR2 YYREEE (reference sequence). The V gene lost 2 bases and the J gene lost 1 base, with 10 bases spanning the gap. The CDR3 runs 15 residues. CDR3 nucleotides: TGTGCCAGCAGCTTAAGTGGACTTTCCTACAATGAGCAGTTCTTC. This encodes CASSLSGLSYNEQFF.

This clone was detected once. The rearrangement links TRBV29-1 to TRBJ2-7; 8 bases are shared with TRBD1. CDR3 length: 13 residues. The trim removed 4 bases at V and 1 base at J, leaving 3 bases unmatched. Germline CDR1 is SQVTM and CDR2 is ANQGSEA. CDR3 DNA sequence: TGCAGCGTTGTGGACAGGGTTTCCTACGAGCAGTACTTC. Its protein is CSVVDRVSYEQYF.

The chain employs TRBV19 and TRBJ1-2; the match to TRBD1 covers 9 bases. J lost 6 bases, V lost 9 bases, and 11 bases had no gene match. CDR1 and CDR2 from the germline V gene are LNHDA and SQIVND (reference sequence). The CDR3 extends over 14 amino acids. The CDR3 loop is CASSAAGTGHGYTF. In DNA form, the CDR3 reads TGTGCCAGCAGCGCCGCCGGGACAGGGCATGGCTACACCTTC.

The chain joins TRBV4-1 to TRBJ2-7; perhaps TRBD1 as D (7 bases). The V end was cut by 0 bases, the J end by 4 bases, with 16 bases between. CDR3 size: 16 residues. Germline CDR1 is MGHRA and CDR2 is YSYEKL. CDR3 DNA: TGCGCCAGCAGCCAAGAGGAGGGGGCTCCGGGGTACGAGCAGTACTTC. It encodes CASSQEEGAPGYEQYF.

The rearrangement uses TRBV9 and TRBJ1-5; unclear D gene. CDR3 length: 12 residues. V was cut by 4 bases and J by 5 bases, with 7 bases left in between. CDR1 SGDLS and CDR2 YYNGEE come from the germline V gene. In DNA, the CDR3 is TGTGCCAGCAGCATGAGGCATCAGCCCCAGCATTTT. Translation: CASSMRHQPQHF.

The chain couples TRBV27 to TRBJ2-7; D perhaps matches TRBD1 (6 bases). The V and J ends lost 5 bases and 4 bases respectively, with 18 bases between them. In germline, CDR1 is MNHEY, CDR2 SMNVEV (reference sequence). The CDR3 totals 15 residues. CDR3 in amino acids: CASSPKRTRGYEQYF. DNA for the CDR3: TGTGCCAGCAGTCCAAAACGGACGAGGGGGTACGAGCAGTACTTC.

The CDR3 spells CASSQSGTGNNEQFF. The DNA of the CDR3 is TGCGCCAGCAGCCAATCAGGGACAGGGAACAATGAGCAGTTCTTC. J is TRBJ2-1 and V is TRBV4-1; TRBD1 matches 9 bases. The germline V gene has CDR1 MGHRA and CDR2 YSYEKL. The CDR3 length is 15 residues. V trimming: 2 bases; J trimming: 5 bases; junction bases outside the gene matches: 4.